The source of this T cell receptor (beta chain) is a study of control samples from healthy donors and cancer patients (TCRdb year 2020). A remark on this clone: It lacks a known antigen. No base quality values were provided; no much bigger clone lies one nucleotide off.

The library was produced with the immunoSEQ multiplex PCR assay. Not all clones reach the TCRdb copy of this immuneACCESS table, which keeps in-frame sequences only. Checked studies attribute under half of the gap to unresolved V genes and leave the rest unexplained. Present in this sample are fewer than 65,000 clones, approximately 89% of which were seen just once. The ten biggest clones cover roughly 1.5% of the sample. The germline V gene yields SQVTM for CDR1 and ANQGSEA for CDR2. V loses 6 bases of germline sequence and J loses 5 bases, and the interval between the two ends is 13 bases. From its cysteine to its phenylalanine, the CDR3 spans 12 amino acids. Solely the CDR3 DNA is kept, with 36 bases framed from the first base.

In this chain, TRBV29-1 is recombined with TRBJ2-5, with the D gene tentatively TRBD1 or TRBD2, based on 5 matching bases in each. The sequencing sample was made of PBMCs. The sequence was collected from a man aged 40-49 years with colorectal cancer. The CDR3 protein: CSVLRDGETQYF. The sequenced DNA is TGCAGCGTACTCCGGGACGGCGAGACCCAGTACTTC.